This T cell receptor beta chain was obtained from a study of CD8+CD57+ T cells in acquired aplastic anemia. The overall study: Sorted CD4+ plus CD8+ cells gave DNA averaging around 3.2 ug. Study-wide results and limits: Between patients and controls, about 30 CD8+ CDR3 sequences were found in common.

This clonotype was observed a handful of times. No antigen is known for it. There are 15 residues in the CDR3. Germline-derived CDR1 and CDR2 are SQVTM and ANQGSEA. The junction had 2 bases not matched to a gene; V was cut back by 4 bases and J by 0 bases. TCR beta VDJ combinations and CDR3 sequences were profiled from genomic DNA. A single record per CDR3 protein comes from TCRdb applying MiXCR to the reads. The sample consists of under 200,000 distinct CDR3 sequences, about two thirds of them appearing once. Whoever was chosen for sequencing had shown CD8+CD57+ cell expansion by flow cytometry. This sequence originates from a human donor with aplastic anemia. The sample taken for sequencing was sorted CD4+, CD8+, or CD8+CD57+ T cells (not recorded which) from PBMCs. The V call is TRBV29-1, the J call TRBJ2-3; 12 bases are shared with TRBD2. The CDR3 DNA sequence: TGCAGCGTTGCCGGACTAGCGGGGAGCACAGATACGCAGTATTTT. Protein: CSVAGLAGSTDTQYF.